The next 10 T cell receptor beta chains were all read from a single sample in a study of blood T cell repertoires in COVID-19. Method: immunoSEQ multiplex PCR; TCRdb's copy keeps in-frame clones and lacks some. The sample shows 140,000 to 150,000 clones, less than 90% of them seen only once. Sequenced: peripheral blood. Source of these receptors: a human donor in a cohort sampled during active COVID-19.

The chain joins TRBV3-1 (or the pseudogene TRBV3-2) to TRBJ1-4, with D hard to call. Germline CDR1 and CDR2: LGHDT and YNNKEL (reference sequence). This CDR3 spans 14 amino acids. Trimming shortened V by 1 base and J by 8 bases, and 11 bases separated the two germline ends. CDR3 nucleotide sequence: TGTGCCAGCAGCCAAGGGAGAGGTGGAGAAAAACTGTTTTTT. It specifies CASSQGRGGEKLFF.

The CDR3 DNA follows: TGTGCCAGCAGTGCCTGGGTGGGGGGGGCAGCGGGCACAGATACGCAGTATTTT. Encoded protein: CASSAWVGGAAGTDTQYF. The chain joins TRBV9 to TRBJ2-3; TRBD2 might be the D (7 bases). Germline V CDR1 and CDR2: SGDLS, YYNGEE. Trimming stripped 5 bases from V and 1 base from J, with 23 bases between. CDR3 length equals 18 residues.

The genes are TRBV19 and TRBJ1-2, with 10 positions matching TRBD1. The CDR3 contains 15 residues. V lost 4 bases, J lost 0 bases, and 2 bases stayed unmatched. CDR1 is LNHDA, CDR2 SQIVND, per germline (reference sequence). CDR3 residues: CASSRDRGANYGYTF. The CDR3 region has the DNA TGTGCCAGTAGTAGGGACAGGGGCGCTAACTATGGCTACACCTTC.

The chain uses TRBV5-8 and TRBJ1-5; D not certain. This CDR3 is built from 15 residues. The V end was cut by 4 bases, the J end by 5 bases, with 16 bases between. Germline values: CDR1 SGHTS, CDR2 YDEGEE. In DNA form, the CDR3 reads TGTGCCAGCAGCCTTGGACTCCTGGGCGATCAGCCCCAGCATTTT. Protein sequence: CASSLGLLGDQPQHF.

The gene calls are TRBV30 and TRBJ1-6, with 7 bases fitting TRBD1. V was pared by 1 base and J by 4 bases, with 4 bases of the junction left unmatched. CDR1 is GTSNPN, CDR2 SVGIG, per germline (reference sequence). This CDR3 comprises 15 residues. Here the CDR3 reads CAWSASGGYNSPLHF. The CDR3 coding sequence is TGTGCCTGGAGTGCCTCAGGGGGGTATAATTCACCCCTCCACTTT. Complete variable domain (other parts from reference TRBV30 and TRBJ1-6): SQTIHQWPATLVQPVGSPLSLECTVEGTSNPNLYWYRQAAGRGLQLLFYSVGIGQISSEVPQNLSASRPQDRQFILSSKKLLLSDSGFYLCAWSASGGYNSPLHFGNGTRLTVT.

The V and J genes are TRBV5-6 and TRBJ1-2, with D hard to call. The germline CDR1 and CDR2 sequences are SGHDT and YYEEEE. V gave up 4 bases and J gave up 0 bases, with 7 bases separating them. The CDR3 runs 13 residues. CDR3 amino acids: CASSTPANYGYTF. The CDR3 nucleotides are TGTGCCAGCAGCACCCCAGCTAACTATGGCTACACCTTC. Supplemented by reference TRBV5-6 and TRBJ1-2, the full variable domain reads DAGVTQSPTHLIKTRGQQVTLRCSPKSGHDTVSWYQQALGQGPQFIFQYYEEEERQRGNFPDRFSGHQFPNYSSELNVNALLLGDSALYLCASSTPANYGYTFGSGTRLTVV.

The rearrangement links TRBV30 to TRBJ2-3; no reliable D call. V lost 0 bases and J 0 bases, leaving 13 bases between the germline ends. This CDR3 region has 16 residues. In germline, CDR1 is GTSNPN, CDR2 SVGIG (reference sequence). In DNA form, the CDR3 reads TGTGCCTGGAGTGTACCAGGCAGTACTAGCACAGATACGCAGTATTTT. Amino acids: CAWSVPGSTSTDTQYF.

The chain uses TRBV4-3 and TRBJ1-6; unclear D gene. Germline CDR1 LGHNA, CDR2 YSLEER. The CDR3 covers 15 residues. Trimming pared 3 bases from V and 9 bases from J, leaving 15 bases between. Written as DNA, the CDR3 is TGCGCCAGCAGCCAGGTCGATTGGCAAAGTTCACCCCTCCACTTT. This sequence encodes CASSQVDWQSSPLHF.

The chain recombines TRBV5-4 with TRBJ1-3, with D possibly matching TRBD1 (5 bases). V was trimmed by 4 bases and J by 2 bases, leaving 13 bases between them. The V gene's germline CDR1 is SGHNT and CDR2 YYREEE (reference sequence). CDR3 length: 15 residues. The CDR3 bases are TGTGCCAGCAGCCCCTCCGGGGGTGCTGGAAACACCATATATTTT. Translated, it gives CASSPSGGAGNTIYF. Full variable domain (missing parts from reference TRBV5-4 and TRBJ1-3): ETGVTQSPTHLIKTRGQQVTLRCSSQSGHNTVSWYQQALGQGPQFIFQYYREEENGRGNFPPRFSGLQFPNYSSELNVNALELDDSALYLCASSPSGGAGNTIYFGEGSWLTVV.

The chain carries TRBV18 and TRBJ1-5; TRBD1 might be the D (5 bases). The CDR3 contains 12 residues. Trimming pared 3 bases from V and 9 bases from J, leaving 9 bases between. CDR1 KGHSH and CDR2 LQKENI come from the germline V gene. DNA of the CDR3: TGTGCCAGCTCACCCTCGCAGGGGCCCCAGCATTTT. It specifies CASSPSQGPQHF.